This TCR beta chain was profiled in a study of blood T cells in healthy people across ages. Overall study results and limits: Donor CMV status was unknown, possibly confounding expanded clonotype changes.

They isolated at least 6 million PBMCs from each sample. This clonotype was seen only a few times. No antigen is known for it. A second PCR of roughly 7 to 11 cycles used a sample-barcoded 5' primer and a J-beta primer mix. TCRdb ran MiXCR on the 5' RACE reads and lists one entry per CDR3 protein. The table has approximately 780,000 distinct CDR3 sequences, under 30% seen once. This sample was shared with a second study, whose subject was T cells of mothers and their children. According to that study: The yield was over 9.5 million TCR beta CDR3 reads from each mother and a few million from each child.

The sequencing sample was made of blood. The clonotype comes from a boy aged 10-17 years in good health.

CDR3 residues: CASSSPEGRDGYTF. CDR3 bases: TGTGCCAGCAGCTCCCCCGAAGGGAGGGACGGCTACACCTTC. The chain recombines TRBV11-2 with TRBJ1-2; a possible D gene is TRBD1 (5 bases). CDR3 size: 14 residues. Germline CDR1 reads SGHAT; CDR2 reads FQNNGV. V lost 4 bases and J 8 bases, leaving 17 bases between the germline ends. Full variable domain (outside the CDR3, taken from reference TRBV11-2 and TRBJ1-2): EAGVAQSPRYKIIEKRQSVAFWCNPISGHATLYWYQQILGQGPKLLIQFQNNGVVDDSQLPKDRFSAERLKGVDSTLKIQPAKLEDSAVYLCASSSPEGRDGYTFGSGTRLTVV.